This paragraph covers one T cell receptor (beta chain) sequence. This record comes from a study of cytomegalovirus exposure and HLA in healthy donors. At the level of the study: A prior study identified 110 million or so unique TCR beta sequences from roughly 180 million T cells. Within an early data release were 80 million to 90 million unique TCRs drawn from HLA-typed donors.

The study sampled nominally healthy donors, though unrecorded immune exposures were likely. PCR employed 60 Vbeta and 13 Jbeta primers. The assay was immunoSEQ multiplex PCR, and TCRdb's table has in-frame clones only and misses some. The table has about 110,000 clones, roughly four fifths seen once. CDR3 size: 15 residues. V dropped 7 bases and J dropped 4 bases, with 18 bases sitting between them. Germline CDR1 is ENHRY and CDR2 is SYGVKD. V gene TRBV10-3 combines with J gene TRBJ2-3; maybe TRBD1 (7 bases). The sample was PBMCs. The clonotype originates from a man in his forties or fifties in good health and CMV-seronegative. The CDR3 region is CAITGAGGGPDTQYF. CDR3 DNA: TGTGCCATCACGGGGGCAGGGGGTGGTCCAGATACGCAGTATTTT.